The 24 T cell receptor beta chains reported below all come from one sample, sequenced in a study of cytomegalovirus exposure and HLA in healthy donors. The PCR made use of 60 Vbeta and 13 Jbeta primers. Assay used: immunoSEQ multiplex PCR; TCRdb lists only in-frame clones, some missing. The sample includes 50,000 or so clones, about three quarters of them seen just once. The sequencing sample was made of PBMCs. Receptor source: a middle-aged woman in good health and CMV-seropositive.

This clone was found once. The chain is built from TRBV6-5 and TRBJ2-7, with D maybe TRBD2 (7 bases). With 6 bases removed from V and 3 bases from J, the gap between germline ends came to 18 bases. Per germline, CDR1 MNHEY and CDR2 SVGAGI. This CDR3 is built from 15 residues. The chain's CDR3 is CASRPSGGRSYEQYF. CDR3 DNA: TGTGCCAGCAGGCCATCCGGGGGGCGTAGCTACGAGCAGTACTTC.

The chain couples TRBV9 to TRBJ2-3; 14 nucleotides align to TRBD2. CDR1 and CDR2 from the germline V gene are SGDLS and YYNGEE. The CDR3 totals 17 residues. The V and J ends lost 0 bases and 5 bases, in that order; junction bases with no gene match: 5. The CDR3 bases are TGTGCCAGCAGCGTAGCGGCCGGACTAGCGGGGGGAGATACGCAGTATTTT. Its protein product is CASSVAAGLAGGDTQYF.

The chain combines TRBV4-1 with TRBJ2-7; 7 bases agree with TRBD1. V shed 4 bases and J 1 base; nucleotides not matched to a gene: 7. Germline V gives CDR1 MGHRA, CDR2 YSYEKL. The CDR3 contains 15 residues. The CDR3 DNA sequence: TGCGCCAGCAGCCCGCGGACAGGATCATCCTACGAGCAGTACTTC. It yields the protein CASSPRTGSSYEQYF.

Here the CDR3 DNA reads TGTGCCAGCAGCGACAGGGGGAGCACCTACGAGCAGTACTTC. It specifies CASSDRGSTYEQYF. This sequence joins TRBV7-9 and TRBJ2-7; 9 bases line up with TRBD1. Germline CDR1 and CDR2: SEHNR and FQNEAQ (reference sequence). V shed 5 bases and J 2 bases; nucleotides not matched to a gene: 4. The CDR3 has 14 amino acids.

A few counts support this clone. The chain is built from TRBV30 and TRBJ2-7; possibly TRBD2 for D (6 bases). The CDR3 is 16 amino acids. Trimming stripped 0 bases from V and 3 bases from J, with 18 bases between. From germline, CDR1 is GTSNPN and CDR2 SVGIG (reference sequence). The CDR3 DNA reads as TGTGCCTGGAGTGTACTAGCCGACCCTAAACGCTACGAGCAGTACTTC. It translates to CAWSVLADPKRYEQYF. The full variable domain, rest sourced from reference TRBV30 and TRBJ2-7, is SQTIHQWPATLVQPVGSPLSLECTVEGTSNPNLYWYRQAAGRGLQLLFYSVGIGQISSEVPQNLSASRPQDRQFILSSKKLLLSDSGFYLCAWSVLADPKRYEQYFGPGTRLTVT.

The chain has TRBV10-3 and TRBJ2-1; 11 bases agree with TRBD2. Germline V gene sequence: CDR1 ENHRY, CDR2 SYGVKD. This CDR3 is 16 amino acids long. The J segment lost 4 bases and the V segment lost 6 bases, leaving 8 bases of the junction unmatched. For the CDR3, the DNA is TGTGCCATCAGGGATAGCGGGGGGGTTGGGTACAATGAGCAGTTCTTC. It codes for CAIRDSGGVGYNEQFF.

The chain is built from TRBV4-3 and TRBJ2-3; 12 bases line up with TRBD2. This CDR3 has 18 amino acids. The V gene end was trimmed by 0 bases and the J gene end by 0 bases; junction bases not matched to a gene: 4. Germline values: CDR1 LGHNA, CDR2 YSLEER. The DNA of the CDR3 is TGCGCCAGCAGCCAAGATCCCGGACTAGCGGGGAGCACAGATACGCAGTATTTT. This sequence encodes CASSQDPGLAGSTDTQYF.

The V and J genes are TRBV25-1 and TRBJ2-2; TRBD1 matches at 10 bases. CDR3 length: 16 residues. V shed 6 bases, J shed 6 bases, and the junction held 10 bases outside the gene matches. Per the germline V gene, CDR1 is MGHDK and CDR2 is SYGVNS. The CDR3: CASRETRDRGAGELFF. CDR3 nucleotides: TGTGCCAGCAGAGAGACCCGGGACAGGGGAGCCGGGGAGCTGTTTTTT. Full variable domain (missing parts from reference TRBV25-1 and TRBJ2-2): EADIYQTPRYLVIGTGKKITLECSQTMGHDKMYWYQQDPGMELHLIHYSYGVNSTEKGDLSSESTVSRIRTEHFPLTLESARPSHTSQYLCASRETRDRGAGELFFGEGSRLTVL.

V and J are TRBV9 and TRBJ2-7, with no clear D. The germline V gene has CDR1 SGDLS and CDR2 YYNGEE. The V end was cut by 0 bases, the J end by 7 bases, with 17 bases between. The CDR3 length is 15 residues. CDR3 loop: CASSVDMAALREQYF. The CDR3, as DNA: TGTGCCAGCAGCGTAGACATGGCAGCGCTGAGGGAGCAGTACTTC.

CDR3: CASSQQGSGNQPQHF. In DNA, the CDR3 is TGTGCCAGCTCACAACAGGGATCGGGAAATCAGCCCCAGCATTTT. This sequence joins TRBV18 and TRBJ1-5; maybe TRBD1 (6 bases). The CDR3 length is 15 residues. CDR1 KGHSH and CDR2 LQKENI come from the germline V gene. V was pared by 4 bases and J by 4 bases, with 14 bases between.

DNA for the CDR3: TGTGCCAGCAGCGCCGGGACAGGGGACTATGAGCAGTTCTTC. Residues: CASSAGTGDYEQFF. V is TRBV9 and J is TRBJ2-1; 10 positions agree with TRBD1. Germline values: CDR1 SGDLS, CDR2 YYNGEE. V gave up 3 bases and J gave up 8 bases; unmatched junction bases: 5. This CDR3 spans 14 amino acids.

This chain joins TRBV6-1 and TRBJ2-7, with 7 positions matching TRBD1. CDR3 length: 14 residues. The germline V gene encodes CDR1 MNHNS and CDR2 SASEGT. Unmatched junction bases numbered 7, after V lost 2 bases and J lost 6 bases. CDR3 DNA: TGTGCCAGCAGTGAACAGGCGACAGGGTTCGAGCAGTACTTC. Translation: CASSEQATGFEQYF.

J is TRBJ2-2 and V is TRBV6-4; TRBD2 matches at 7 bases. V gave up 2 bases and J gave up 4 bases; unmatched junction bases: 10. The germline gives CDR1 MRHNA, CDR2 SNTAGT. This CDR3 spans 17 amino acids. The CDR3 region has the DNA TGTGCCAGCAGTGACCCCCTGGCGGGAGCCGTCACCGGGGAGCTGTTTTTT. Its translation: CASSDPLAGAVTGELFF.

The V and J genes are TRBV7-9 and TRBJ1-1, with 8 bases fitting TRBD1. Trimming cost V 4 bases and J 5 bases; bases outside gene matches: 3. The CDR3 has 13 residues. CDR1 SEHNR and CDR2 FQNEAQ come from the germline V gene (reference sequence). The CDR3 region is CASSSYRGTEAFF. The CDR3 coding sequence is TGTGCCAGCAGCTCTTACAGGGGGACTGAAGCTTTCTTT.

This chain connects TRBV19 to TRBJ1-2; D might be TRBD1 (5 bases). Germline V gene data show CDR1 as LNHDA and CDR2 as SQIVND (reference sequence). CDR3 length: 13 residues. Trimming took 7 bases from V and 6 from J, leaving 15 bases between them. This CDR3 reads CASKGRERNGYTF. The DNA of the CDR3 is TGTGCCAGTAAGGGCAGGGAAAGGAATGGCTACACCTTC. Full variable domain (rest looked up from reference TRBV19 and TRBJ1-2): DGGITQSPKYLFRKEGQNVTLSCEQNLNHDAMYWYRQDPGQGLRLIYYSQIVNDFQKGDIAEGYSVSREKKESFPLTVTSAQKNPTAFYLCASKGRERNGYTFGSGTRLTVV.

The CDR3 DNA reads as TGTGCCATCAGAACAGGTTACGATTTGAACACTGAAGCTTTCTTT. Its protein product is CAIRTGYDLNTEAFF. The genes are TRBV10-3 and TRBJ1-1; perhaps TRBD1 as D (5 bases). Trimming took 6 bases from V and 0 from J, leaving 14 bases between them. The V gene's germline CDR1 is ENHRY and CDR2 SYGVKD. The CDR3 has 15 amino acids.

This clone occurred a few times. The gene calls are TRBV5-4 and TRBJ2-7, with 7 bases matching TRBD1. V trimming: 5 bases; J trimming: 2 bases; junction bases outside the gene matches: 7. Germline V gene lookup returns CDR1 SGHNT and CDR2 YYREEE (reference sequence). The CDR3 sequence is 14 residues long. CDR3 loop: CASRFAGQAYEQYF. As DNA, the CDR3 is TGTGCCAGCAGATTCGCTGGACAGGCCTACGAGCAGTACTTC.

This chain joins TRBV4-2 and TRBJ2-7, with 10 bases lining up with TRBD2. Germline V CDR1 and CDR2: LGHNA, YNFKEQ. J was trimmed by 1 base and V by 3 bases; bases with no gene match: 3. The CDR3 totals 15 residues. The CDR3 nucleotides read TGTGCCAGCAGCCAGGGACTAGCGCTATCCTACGAGCAGTACTTC. Translating it yields CASSQGLALSYEQYF.

This chain joins TRBV7-9 and TRBJ1-4; TRBD1 might be the D (6 bases). This CDR3 region has 13 residues. V gave up 7 bases and J gave up 8 bases, with 14 bases separating them. Germline V lookup: CDR1 SEHNR, CDR2 FQNEAQ (reference sequence). This CDR3 reads CASTRDTPEKLFF. DNA for the CDR3: TGTGCCAGCACCCGGGACACGCCGGAAAAACTGTTTTTT.

The genes are TRBV5-1 and TRBJ2-5; D is possibly TRBD2 (6 bases). The V end was cut by 6 bases, the J end by 1 base, with 13 bases between. Looked up from germline, CDR1 is SGHRS and CDR2 is YFSETQ. The CDR3 sequence is 14 residues long. The CDR3, as DNA: TGCGCCAGCAACGGAGCGGGTACCCAAGAGACCCAGTACTTC. Translated, it gives CASNGAGTQETQYF.

The chain is built from TRBV7-2 and TRBJ2-6; no clear D. V was cut by 1 base and J by 0 bases, with 10 bases left in between. The germline V gene encodes CDR1 SGHTA and CDR2 FQGNSA. This CDR3 contains 17 residues. CDR3 protein: CASSLGHYSSGANVLTF. CDR3 coding DNA: TGTGCCAGCAGCTTAGGTCATTACTCCTCTGGGGCCAACGTCCTGACTTTC.

This clone was detected only once. The rearrangement uses TRBV18 and TRBJ2-5; D perhaps matches TRBD1 (6 bases). The germline gives CDR1 KGHSH, CDR2 LQKENI. This CDR3 has 13 amino acids. Trimming shortened V by 4 bases and J by 2 bases, and 8 bases separated the two germline ends. The DNA of the CDR3 is TGTGCCAGCTCACTAGACAGGCAAGAGACCCAGTACTTC. It is translated as CASSLDRQETQYF.

The V call is TRBV25-1, the J call TRBJ2-1; D possibly corresponds to TRBD2 (7 bases). V was trimmed by 2 bases and J by 6 bases, leaving 23 bases between them. The CDR3 loop spans 18 amino acids. CDR1 and CDR2 (germline): MGHDK, SYGVNS. The CDR3 nucleotides read TGTGCCAGCAGTGAAACTCGGTTAGGGGGGGGGCCGGTCAATGAGCAGTTCTTC. The encoded protein is CASSETRLGGGPVNEQFF.

This chain uses TRBV2 with TRBJ2-2, with D tentatively TRBD1 (5 bases). The V gene lost 8 bases and the J gene lost 6 bases, with 13 bases spanning the gap. Germline-derived CDR1 and CDR2 are SNHLY and FYNNEI. The CDR3 totals 13 residues. CDR3 in amino acids: CASLRGDAGELFF. Written as DNA, the CDR3 is TGTGCCAGCCTTAGGGGCGACGCCGGGGAGCTGTTTTTT.